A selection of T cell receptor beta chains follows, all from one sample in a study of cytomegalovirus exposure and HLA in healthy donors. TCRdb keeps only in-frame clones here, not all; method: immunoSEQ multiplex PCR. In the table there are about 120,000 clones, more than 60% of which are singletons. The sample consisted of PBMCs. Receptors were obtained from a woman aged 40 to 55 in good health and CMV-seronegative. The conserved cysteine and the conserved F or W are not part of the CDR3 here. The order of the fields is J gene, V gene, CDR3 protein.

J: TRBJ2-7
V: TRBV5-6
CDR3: ASEKRAPAYEQY

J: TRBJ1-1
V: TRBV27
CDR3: ASSLQGQLLEAF

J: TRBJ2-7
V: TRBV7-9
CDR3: ASSSEGTGVGYEQY

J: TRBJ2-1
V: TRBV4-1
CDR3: ASSVYRDREYNEQF

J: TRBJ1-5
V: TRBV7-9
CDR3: SSSPGTLNSNQPQH

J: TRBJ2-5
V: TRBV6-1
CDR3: AAGGNQETQY

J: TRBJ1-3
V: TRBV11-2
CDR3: ASSLSRGTIY

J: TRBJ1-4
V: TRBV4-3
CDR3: ASSQVGGRANEKLF

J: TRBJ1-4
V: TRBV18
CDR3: ASSPPGQGIVSNEKLF

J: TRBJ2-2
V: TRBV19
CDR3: ASTPGGGLAGTGELF

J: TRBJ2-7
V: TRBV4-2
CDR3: ASSQAPSGGPSSYEQY

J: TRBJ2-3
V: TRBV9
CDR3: ASSVRAGGRGDTQY

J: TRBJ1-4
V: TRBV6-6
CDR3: ASSRDSRYEKLF

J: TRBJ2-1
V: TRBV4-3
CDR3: ASSQDKAGSYNEQF

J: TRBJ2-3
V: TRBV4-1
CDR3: ASSQDPFFIGGGANSTDTQY

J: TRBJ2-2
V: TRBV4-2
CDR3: ASSQALAGGPETGELF

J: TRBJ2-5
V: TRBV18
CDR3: ASSPWDSGNIGEAQY

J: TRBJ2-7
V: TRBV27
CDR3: ASSLAGGASYEQY

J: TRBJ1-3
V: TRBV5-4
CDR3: ASNTGGPLSGNTIY

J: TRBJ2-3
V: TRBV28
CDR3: ASRPTRPGQGWDTQY

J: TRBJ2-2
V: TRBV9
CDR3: ASSVRGGDLDTGELF

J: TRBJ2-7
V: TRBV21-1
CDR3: ASSRVLGQEVRYEQY

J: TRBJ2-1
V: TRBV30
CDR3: AWTRLAGAYNEQF

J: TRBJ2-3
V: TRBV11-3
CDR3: ASSIRVKRVTDTQY

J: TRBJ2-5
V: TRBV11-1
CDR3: ASSYRDRYQETQY

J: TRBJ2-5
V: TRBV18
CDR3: ASSPQRAKRLLETQY

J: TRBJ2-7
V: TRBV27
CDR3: ASRTGQESSYEQY

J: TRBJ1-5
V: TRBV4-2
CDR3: ASSQEDGASQPQH

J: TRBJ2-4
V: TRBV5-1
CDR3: ASSLGTGVNIQY

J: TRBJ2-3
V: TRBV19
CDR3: ASRPRGTGSQDTQY

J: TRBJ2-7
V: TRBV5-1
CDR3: ASSLSPGASYEQY

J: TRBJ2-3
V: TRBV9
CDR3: ASSVAPVTDTQY

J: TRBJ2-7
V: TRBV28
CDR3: ASSGHTGVFEQY